This T cell receptor (beta chain) is drawn from a study of tumor and adjacent non-tumor tissue in lung cancer. Study background: Patients were aged roughly 31 to 76, roughly 9 men and about five women, stage I to III.

Regarding the study as a whole: In normal lung, the top 100 clones were significantly more dominant than in tumor.

CDR1 and CDR2 (germline): LGHNT, FRNRAP. This CDR3 region has 17 residues. Trimming cost V 2 bases and J 0 bases, with 17 bases left between them. Turning to this clonotype: The antigen is not known.

No cell sorting was done before RNA was extracted from the tissue. Between August and November 2014, newly diagnosed, chemotherapy-naive lung cancer patients underwent thoracic surgery in China. TCRbeta libraries were built with three rounds of nested PCR, modified from ARM-PCR. TCRdb reanalysed the multiplex PCR reads using MiXCR and keeps one entry per CDR3 protein. In the table there are about 200,000 distinct CDR3 sequences, roughly 70% of which are singletons. This TCR was recovered from a man aged 55 to 70 with non-small cell lung cancer. The sample consisted of lung tumor tissue. This chain joins TRBV12-5 and TRBJ2-7, with D possibly matching TRBD2 (6 bases). This chain's CDR3 is CASGLSREYTNSYEQYV. As DNA, the CDR3 is TGTGCTAGTGGTTTGTCCCGGGAGTACACCAACTCCTACGAGCAGTACGTC.